This TCR beta chain stems from a study of blood T cell repertoires in COVID-19. At the level of the study: In each case, the material was cDNA or gDNA derived from T cells, B-cell-depleted T cells, or PBMCs.

The CDR3 runs 13 residues. Germline-derived CDR1 and CDR2 are MNHEY and SVGAGI. Trimming cost V 5 bases and J 10 bases, with 14 bases left between them. Assay: immunoSEQ multiplex PCR; the TCRdb copy retains only in-frame clones and omits some. The sample records about 250,000 clones, about nine tenths being singletons. Material for sequencing was peripheral blood. The chain recombines TRBV6-5 with TRBJ1-4, with a weak D call TRBD1 (5 bases). The source is a man aged 30 to 45 with COVID-19, enrolled during active disease. The CDR3 spells CASSPRAGGKLFF. The CDR3, as DNA: TGTGCCAGCAGTCCCAGGGCCGGGGGAAAACTGTTTTTT.